One sample yielded the 25 T cell receptor beta chains listed below, sequenced in a study of cytomegalovirus exposure and HLA in healthy donors. The PCR employed 60 Vbeta primers together with 13 Jbeta primers. Assay used: immunoSEQ multiplex PCR; TCRdb lists only in-frame clones, some missing. The data hold about 130,000 clones, with 76% observed a single time. The sample taken for sequencing was PBMCs. The receptors shown here come from a man in his fifties in good health and CMV-seronegative.

The CDR3 DNA reads as TGTGCCAGCACCCCGGGGGGGGCTAGTGGCAATGAGCAGTTCTTC. Its protein product is CASTPGGASGNEQFF. V is TRBV7-2 and J is TRBJ2-1; 8 positions match TRBD2. The V segment lost 7 bases and the J segment 6 bases; nucleotides outside the gene matches: 11. The germline CDR1 and CDR2 sequences are SGHTA and FQGNSA. This CDR3 comprises 15 residues.

The rearrangement uses TRBV6-5 and TRBJ2-3, with TRBD2 identical over 7 bases. This CDR3 comprises 14 residues. With 7 bases clipped from V and 2 bases from J, the junction kept 6 bases outside the gene matches. Looked up from germline, CDR1 is MNHEY and CDR2 is SVGAGI. The CDR3 loop is CASNPGGTTDTQYF. CDR3 nucleotide sequence: TGTGCCAGCAACCCGGGGGGAACCACAGATACGCAGTATTTT.

This clone was recorded a few times. The chain recombines TRBV2 with TRBJ1-1, with D perhaps matching TRBD1 (6 bases). CDR3 length: 14 amino acids. Germline CDR1 reads SNHLY; CDR2 reads FYNNEI. V was pared by 0 bases and J by 11 bases, with 16 bases between. As DNA, the CDR3 is TGTGCCAGCAGTGAAGCGAGGCAGGGGCTGACGGCTTTCTTT. Translated, it gives CASSEARQGLTAFF. The variable domain in full, with the rest retrieved from reference TRBV2 and TRBJ1-1, is EPEVTQTPSHQVTQMGQEVILRCVPISNHLYFYWYRQILGQKVEFLVSFYNNEISEKSEIFDDQFSVERPDGSNFTLKIRSTKLEDSAMYFCASSEARQGLTAFFGQGTRLTVV.

This sequence joins TRBV9 and TRBJ1-1, with TRBD1 as a possible D gene (5 bases). The V end was cut by 0 bases, the J end by 4 bases, with 13 bases between. The CDR3 loop spans 15 amino acids. Germline CDR1 reads SGDLS; CDR2 reads YYNGEE. The CDR3 bases are TGTGCCAGCAGCGTAGCCCCAGGGCGAGGCACTGAAGCTTTCTTT. Its protein is CASSVAPGRGTEAFF. Looking up the rest from reference TRBV9 and TRBJ1-1 gives the full variable domain: DSGVTQTPKHLITATGQRVTLRCSPRSGDLSVYWYQQSLDQGLQFLIQYYNGEERAKGNILERFSAQQFPDLHSELNLSSLELGDSALYFCASSVAPGRGTEAFFGQGTRLTVV.

V is TRBV9 and J is TRBJ1-2; tentatively, D is TRBD1 (5 bases). In germline, CDR1 is SGDLS, CDR2 YYNGEE. This CDR3 is 13 amino acids long. Trimming removed 3 bases from V and 3 bases from J, with 9 bases in between. CDR3 sequence: CASSGTGHYGYTF. DNA for the CDR3: TGTGCCAGCAGCGGAACAGGACACTATGGCTACACCTTC.

The V and J genes are TRBV15 and TRBJ2-5; 7 bases line up with TRBD2. The CDR3 has 14 residues. Unmatched junction bases numbered 6, after V lost 3 bases and J lost 5 bases. Germline V gene sequence: CDR1 LNHNV, CDR2 YYDKDF (reference sequence). In DNA, the CDR3 is TGTGCCACCAGCAGGGGGGGGATAGAGGAGACCCAGTACTTC. This translates into CATSRGGIEETQYF.

Only one count was recorded for this clone. The V call is TRBV5-1, the J call TRBJ1-3; TRBD1 matches at 7 bases. V shed 0 bases, J shed 2 bases, and the junction held 5 bases outside the gene matches. This CDR3 is built from 16 residues. The germline gives CDR1 SGHRS, CDR2 YFSETQ. Here the CDR3 reads CASSLAGTDTGNTIYF. The CDR3 DNA is TGCGCCAGCAGCTTGGCCGGGACAGATACTGGAAACACCATATATTTT.

The genes are TRBV11-2 and TRBJ2-7, with 12 bases that match TRBD2. In germline, CDR1 is SGHAT, CDR2 FQNNGV. There are 14 residues in the CDR3. The ends lost 7 bases at V and 5 bases at J; junction bases unmatched: 6. CDR3 sequence reads: CASTRTSGTHEQYV. For the CDR3, the DNA is TGTGCCAGCACAAGGACTAGCGGGACGCACGAGCAGTACGTC.

The chain employs TRBV28 and TRBJ1-2; D perhaps matches TRBD1 (5 bases). There are 19 residues in the CDR3. Trimming cost V 6 bases and J 3 bases, with 29 bases left between them. In germline, CDR1 is MDHEN, CDR2 SYDVKM. This chain's CDR3 is CASRLAGGPGVLGDYGYTF. In DNA form, the CDR3 reads TGTGCCAGCAGACTCGCGGGAGGCCCGGGAGTGTTAGGGGACTATGGCTACACCTTC.

The rearrangement joins TRBV2 to TRBJ2-2; 9 bases agree with TRBD1. CDR3 length equals 13 residues. In germline, CDR1 is SNHLY, CDR2 FYNNEI. V lost 8 bases and J lost 5; bases outside the gene matches: 3. DNA of the CDR3: TGTGCCAGCGGGACAGGGAGGACCGGGGAGCTGTTTTTT. Protein sequence: CASGTGRTGELFF.

The chain uses TRBV5-8 and TRBJ1-6; D not certain. The CDR3 contains 13 residues. Trimming cost V 1 base and J 12 bases, with 11 bases left between them. Germline lookup yields CDR1 SGHTS and CDR2 YDEGEE. The CDR3 here is CASSLWTREPLHF. CDR3 DNA: TGTGCCAGCAGCTTGTGGACGAGGGAACCCCTCCACTTT.

The chain combines TRBV19 with TRBJ2-3; TRBD1 agrees at 9 bases. Germline V CDR1 and CDR2: LNHDA, SQIVND (reference sequence). V lost 3 bases, J lost 4 bases, and 5 bases stayed unmatched. The CDR3 spans 15 residues. CDR3 DNA sequence: TGTGCCAGTAGTATGGGGACAGGGCAGTCAGATACGCAGTATTTT. Amino acids: CASSMGTGQSDTQYF.

This chain connects TRBV5-1 to TRBJ2-5; D is ambiguous. This CDR3 contains 11 residues. Trimming pared 4 bases from V and 2 bases from J, leaving 3 bases between. Per the germline V gene, CDR1 is SGHRS and CDR2 is YFSETQ. CDR3 in amino acids: CASSVQETQYF. The CDR3 bases are TGCGCCAGCAGCGTACAAGAGACCCAGTACTTC.

The chain couples TRBV7-3 to TRBJ1-6; D is undetermined. The V and J ends lost 1 base and 5 bases respectively, with 9 bases between them. The CDR3 covers 15 residues. Per the germline V gene, CDR1 is SGHTA and CDR2 is FQGTGA. The CDR3 region is CASSLNGRNNSPLHF. DNA for the CDR3: TGTGCCAGCAGCTTAAATGGCAGGAATAATTCACCCCTCCACTTT.

The chain carries TRBV5-1 and TRBJ2-5, with TRBD2 identical over 8 bases. The trim removed 2 bases at V and 5 bases at J, leaving 11 bases unmatched. The CDR3 consists of 16 residues. In germline, CDR1 is SGHRS, CDR2 YFSETQ. The DNA for the CDR3 is TGCGCCAGCAGCTTTGGTAATAGCGGGGAGTCTGAGACCCAGTACTTC. It yields the protein CASSFGNSGESETQYF.

In DNA, the CDR3 is TGCGCCAGCAGCCGAGACCCCACAGGGGCGAATTCACCCCTCCACTTT. The encoded protein is CASSRDPTGANSPLHF. The rearrangement links TRBV4-3 to TRBJ1-6; 7 nucleotides align to TRBD1. The CDR3 is 16 residues long. V lost 4 bases to trimming and J lost 7 bases; unmatched junction nucleotides: 10. Germline V gene sequence: CDR1 LGHNA, CDR2 YSLEER.

The chain links TRBV30 to TRBJ1-2; 7 bases agree with TRBD1. The CDR3 covers 16 residues. CDR1 and CDR2 (germline): GTSNPN, SVGIG (reference sequence). V dropped 4 bases and J dropped 4; count of bases not matched to a gene: 15. As DNA, the CDR3 is TGTGCCTGGAACTACCGGACAGGTTTAGTCCCCTATGGCTACACCTTC. Amino acid sequence: CAWNYRTGLVPYGYTF. Using reference TRBV30 and TRBJ1-2 for the parts outside the CDR3, the full variable domain is SQTIHQWPATLVQPVGSPLSLECTVEGTSNPNLYWYRQAAGRGLQLLFYSVGIGQISSEVPQNLSASRPQDRQFILSSKKLLLSDSGFYLCAWNYRTGLVPYGYTFGSGTRLTVV.

This chain uses TRBV10-3 with TRBJ2-5; 7 bases line up with TRBD2. The CDR3 covers 14 residues. Germline trimming cut 3 bases from V and 3 bases from J; bases unmatched to any gene: 4. CDR1 ENHRY and CDR2 SYGVKD come from the germline V gene. The CDR3 loop is CAISDSGGEETQYF. The CDR3 DNA sequence: TGTGCCATCAGTGATAGTGGGGGGGAAGAGACCCAGTACTTC.

V is TRBV5-1 and J is TRBJ1-1; 7 nucleotides agree with TRBD1. Germline CDR1 reads SGHRS; CDR2 reads YFSETQ. This CDR3 has 15 residues. With V trimmed by 6 bases and J by 4 bases, 12 bases remained unmatched. The CDR3 sequence: CASTGGTVYSTEAFF. The CDR3 DNA reads as TGCGCCAGCACAGGGGGGACAGTTTATTCCACTGAAGCTTTCTTT.

This clone was counted only a few times. The chain carries TRBV6-1 and TRBJ2-7; D is possibly TRBD2 (6 bases). The CDR3 is 12 amino acids. Between the trimmed V and J ends, which lost 7 bases and 1 base, there was a span of 8 bases. Germline CDR1 and CDR2: MNHNS and SASEGT. CDR3: CASTRGSYEQYF. CDR3 nucleotide sequence: TGTGCCAGCACCCGGGGGTCCTACGAGCAGTACTTC.

The V call is TRBV15, the J call TRBJ1-3; D is undetermined. The ends were cut back, 0 bases at V and 8 bases at J, with 8 bases in the middle. The CDR3 loop spans 13 amino acids. Germline loops: CDR1 LNHNV, CDR2 YYDKDF (reference sequence). In DNA form, the CDR3 reads TGTGCCACCAGCAGAGATCCCCAGGACACCATATATTTT. Amino acids: CATSRDPQDTIYF.

This chain uses TRBV19 with TRBJ1-1; TRBD1 matches at 9 bases. This CDR3 comprises 14 residues. Looked up from germline, CDR1 is LNHDA and CDR2 is SQIVND (reference sequence). Trimming at V came to 8 bases and at J to 5 bases, leaving 9 bases not matched to a gene. The CDR3, as DNA: TGTGCCAGTCGAACAGGGGGCCAGGGGACTGAAGCTTTCTTT. Amino acids: CASRTGGQGTEAFF.

The chain joins TRBV7-9 to TRBJ2-2; 8 bases are a match to TRBD1. This CDR3 has 15 amino acids. V dropped 6 bases and J dropped 1; count of bases not matched to a gene: 4. Germline assignment: CDR1 SEHNR and CDR2 FQNEAQ (reference sequence). The CDR3 DNA reads as TGTGCCAGCAGACCCGGGACAGGGAACACCGGGGAGCTGTTTTTT. This gives the protein CASRPGTGNTGELFF.

CDR3 nucleotides: TGCGCCAGCAGCTTGGAGGCGGCGGGGGGTCAAGAGACCCAGTACTTC. It is translated as CASSLEAAGGQETQYF. The V and J genes are TRBV5-1 and TRBJ2-5; 8 bases are shared with TRBD2. Germline V CDR1 and CDR2: SGHRS, YFSETQ. V trimming: 0 bases; J trimming: 2 bases; junction bases outside the gene matches: 6. This CDR3 is built from 16 residues.

V gene TRBV9 combines with J gene TRBJ1-3; no clear D gene. The germline V gene has CDR1 SGDLS and CDR2 YYNGEE. The CDR3 contains 16 residues. The germline V and J ends were trimmed by 0 bases and 0 bases, with 10 bases remaining between them. CDR3 nucleotides: TGTGCCAGCAGCGTAGCTGGCCGGGTCTCTGGAAACACCATATATTTT. The encoded protein is CASSVAGRVSGNTIYF. The full variable domain, its missing parts supplied by reference TRBV9 and TRBJ1-3, is DSGVTQTPKHLITATGQRVTLRCSPRSGDLSVYWYQQSLDQGLQFLIQYYNGEERAKGNILERFSAQQFPDLHSELNLSSLELGDSALYFCASSVAGRVSGNTIYFGEGSWLTVV.